Listed here are 9 T cell receptor beta chains from one sample, sequenced in a study of Graves' ophthalmopathy and Graves' hyperthyroidism. RNA served as the template for amplifying TCR beta CDR3 regions. RT-PCR in the first round used HTBI primers; a second-round multiplex PCR followed. TCRdb reprocessed the multiplex PCR reads with MiXCR, giving one entry per CDR3 protein. The sample comprises hundreds of thousands of distinct CDR3 sequences, under 25% of which are singletons, and around 3.2% rests with the top ten. Sequences were obtained from peripheral blood. These receptors all stem from a young woman with stable Graves' hyperthyroidism.

This clonotype was recorded many times. The rearrangement links TRBV20-1 to TRBJ2-5; 9 bases align to TRBD1. The germline gives CDR1 DFQATT, CDR2 SNEGSKA (reference sequence). This CDR3 has 16 amino acids. V lost 6 bases, J lost 4 bases, and 15 bases stayed unmatched. The chain's CDR3 is CSASGTGTFFAETQYF. The CDR3 DNA follows: TGCAGTGCCTCTGGGACAGGGACTTTTTTCGCAGAGACCCAGTACTTC.

This sequence joins TRBV20-1 and TRBJ1-5; D is undetermined. CDR3 length equals 13 residues. V dropped 3 bases and J dropped 4 bases, with 10 bases sitting between them. Germline V lookup: CDR1 DFQATT, CDR2 SNEGSKA (reference sequence). DNA for the CDR3: TGCAGTGCTAGTAGGCGGCATAATCAGCCCCAGCATTTT. Encoded protein: CSASRRHNQPQHF.

At least ten counts were recorded for this clonotype. The chain couples TRBV13 to TRBJ2-7, with D hard to call. The germline CDR1 and CDR2 sequences are PRHDT and FYEKMQ (reference sequence). Trimming took 4 bases from V and 3 from J, leaving 10 bases between them. CDR3 length: 13 residues. CDR3 amino acids: CASSSDGDYEQYF. In DNA, the CDR3 is TGTGCCAGCAGCTCGGACGGAGACTACGAGCAGTACTTC.

In its sample, this clonotype was seen many times. The chain carries TRBV7-3 and TRBJ2-6; a possible D gene is TRBD1 (6 bases). The CDR3 is 17 residues long. The germline V gene has CDR1 SGHTA and CDR2 FQGTGA. Trimming shortened V by 8 bases and J by 0 bases, and 17 bases separated the two germline ends. This CDR3 reads CASGQGPLNSGANVLTF. The CDR3 DNA is TGTGCCAGCGGGCAGGGGCCGTTAAACTCTGGGGCCAACGTCCTGACTTTC.

Ten or more counts support this clonotype. The rearrangement links TRBV20-1 to TRBJ1-5, with D perhaps TRBD1 (5 bases). V dropped 0 bases and J dropped 6 bases, with 18 bases sitting between them. Germline assignment: CDR1 DFQATT and CDR2 SNEGSKA (reference sequence). CDR3 length: 16 residues. The CDR3 region is CSARDLGTLGSQPQHF. CDR3 nucleotide sequence: TGCAGTGCTAGAGATTTAGGGACCCTCGGATCTCAGCCCCAGCATTTT.

This clonotype was detected many times. This rearrangement joins TRBV12-3 or TRBV12-4 to TRBJ1-2; 8 positions agree with TRBD1. CDR3 size: 14 residues. The ends lost 2 bases at V and 6 bases at J; junction bases unmatched: 5. The CDR3 region has the DNA TGTGCCAGCAGTTTAATGGGACAGGCTCATGGCTACACCTTC. This sequence encodes CASSLMGQAHGYTF.

This clonotype was recorded at least ten times. The chain has TRBV18 and TRBJ2-7; 14 nucleotides line up with TRBD2. In germline, CDR1 is KGHSH, CDR2 LQKENI. The CDR3 runs to 15 residues. V lost 3 bases and J lost 7; bases outside the gene matches: 5. The DNA for the CDR3 is TGTGCCAGCTCACCGCGGGGACTAGCGGGAGATGAGCAGTACTTC. Translation gives CASSPRGLAGDEQYF.

This clonotype showed up many times. This chain joins TRBV12-3 or TRBV12-4 and TRBJ1-1; weak D call: TRBD1 (5 bases). V lost 6 bases and J lost 1, with 12 bases in between. The CDR3 covers 14 residues. CDR3 nucleotide sequence: TGTGCCAGCAGCCCGGGGCCCTCGAACACTGAAGCTTTCTTT. Translated: CASSPGPSNTEAFF.

The chain carries TRBV7-9 and TRBJ2-7; D remains ambiguous. V was trimmed by 4 bases and J by 4 bases, leaving 11 bases between them. Germline V gene data show CDR1 as SEHNR and CDR2 as FQNEAQ (reference sequence). The CDR3 sequence is 13 residues long. The CDR3 region is CASSSVVGYEQYF. The DNA for the CDR3 is TGTGCCAGCAGCTCCGTGGTGGGTTACGAGCAGTACTTC.